What follows are 30 T cell receptor beta chains derived from one specimen sequenced in a study of response to subunit inactivated influenza vaccine. TCRdb re-called the RT-PCR reads through MiXCR, storing one row per CDR3 protein. The table includes some 640,000 distinct CDR3 sequences, approximately 15% detected once. Sequencing was performed on PBMCs from blood, taken about 14 days before vaccination. These receptors all stem from a man aged 50 or older who received an inactivated influenza vaccine.

The J gene is TRBJ1-2, the V gene TRBV19, with D possibly being TRBD1 (5 bases). This CDR3 is built from 17 residues. Germline V gene data show CDR1 as LNHDA and CDR2 as SQIVND (reference sequence). The V end lost 5 bases, the J end lost 3 bases, and 22 bases lay between the germline ends. CDR3 nucleotide sequence: TGTGCCAGTAGTGCCCTTCGGGAGGGGTTCAAGGACTATGGCTACACCTTC. Its translation: CASSALREGFKDYGYTF.

This clonotype showed up just a few times. The chain links TRBV29-1 to TRBJ2-1; 11 nucleotides align to TRBD2. Germline loops: CDR1 SQVTM, CDR2 ANQGSEA. This CDR3 region has 14 residues. V lost 3 bases, J lost 8 bases, and 6 bases stayed unmatched. CDR3 nucleotides: TGCAGCGTTGAGACTAGCGGGAATTGGGATGAGCAGTTCTTC. Amino acids: CSVETSGNWDEQFF.

This chain connects TRBV5-1 to TRBJ2-7; TRBD1 might be the D (5 bases). This CDR3 is built from 16 residues. V lost 0 bases and J 2 bases, leaving 15 bases between the germline ends. Germline V lookup: CDR1 SGHRS, CDR2 YFSETQ. The CDR3 DNA sequence: TGCGCCAGCAGCTTGGCCTTGACAGATAGCCCCTACGAGCAGTACTTC. Translating gives CASSLALTDSPYEQYF.

The chain links TRBV5-1 to TRBJ2-1; D is uncertain. The CDR3 runs to 18 residues. The V and J ends lost 0 bases and 8 bases respectively, with 24 bases between them. Germline V gene data show CDR1 as SGHRS and CDR2 as YFSETQ. The CDR3 nucleotides read TGCGCCAGCAGCTTGGAAGCTACGCGCGACCCTTACCAAGATGAGCAGTTCTTC. Amino acid sequence: CASSLEATRDPYQDEQFF.

This clonotype showed up just a few times. The V call is TRBV20-1, the J call TRBJ2-1; 8 bases are a match to TRBD2. In germline, CDR1 is DFQATT, CDR2 SNEGSKA (reference sequence). The CDR3 consists of 16 residues. Trimming cost V 6 bases and J 3 bases; bases outside gene matches: 13. CDR3 protein: CSATSSIAGFYNEQFF. The DNA for the CDR3 is TGCAGTGCCACCTCCTCAATAGCGGGATTCTACAATGAGCAGTTCTTC.

This clonotype was observed a few times. The CDR3 DNA reads TGCAGTGGGACACAGGGGGCGTCTCAGCCCCAGCATTTT. Its protein product is CSGTQGASQPQHF. This sequence joins TRBV20-1 and TRBJ1-5; 9 bases are shared with TRBD1. The V gene's germline CDR1 is DFQATT and CDR2 SNEGSKA (reference sequence). V was clipped by 7 bases and J by 6 bases; unmatched bases: 7. The length of the CDR3 is 13 residues.

The chain links TRBV6-2 or TRBV6-3 to TRBJ2-1, with 7 nucleotides matching TRBD2. Looked up from germline, CDR1 is MNHEY and CDR2 is SVGEGT. V dropped 8 bases and J dropped 3; count of bases not matched to a gene: 7. The CDR3 is 14 amino acids. The CDR3 protein is CASGRGRNYNEQFF. The CDR3 nucleotides are TGTGCCAGCGGACGCGGGAGAAACTACAATGAGCAGTTCTTC.

V gene TRBV20-1 combines with J gene TRBJ2-3, with unresolved D. Looked up from germline, CDR1 is DFQATT and CDR2 is SNEGSKA (reference sequence). This CDR3 comprises 15 residues. Trimming took off 5 bases at V and 5 bases at J, with 20 bases between the two ends. The CDR3 nucleotides read TGCAGTGCTGCAGCCGGACCTAGAGCTGTAGATACGCAGTATTTT. This translates into CSAAAGPRAVDTQYF.

The genes are TRBV6-1 and TRBJ1-5, with D tentatively TRBD1 (6 bases). The CDR3 sequence is 14 residues long. Germline V gives CDR1 MNHNS, CDR2 SASEGT. V lost 7 bases and J lost 4, with 14 bases in between. CDR3 amino acids: CASTLGQSNQPQHF. As DNA, the CDR3 is TGTGCCAGCACCCTAGGACAGAGTAATCAGCCCCAGCATTTT.

This clonotype was observed a handful of times. This chain joins TRBV7-2 and TRBJ1-2; D might be TRBD1 (5 bases). The CDR3 is 14 amino acids. The V gene's germline CDR1 is SGHTA and CDR2 FQGNSA. Trimming removed 1 base from V and 5 bases from J, with 11 bases in between. The CDR3 protein is CASSLEGRTYGYTF. CDR3 in DNA: TGTGCCAGCAGCTTAGAGGGGCGCACGTATGGCTACACCTTC.

This clonotype appeared a few times. V is TRBV5-1 and J is TRBJ1-2; 9 bases are shared with TRBD1. The germline gives CDR1 SGHRS, CDR2 YFSETQ. Losses at the gene ends were 5 bases for V and 1 base for J; bases not matched to a gene: 6. This CDR3 region has 15 residues. CDR3 coding DNA: TGCGCCAGCAGAGTCCGGACAGGGGTTAACTATGGCTACACCTTC. This encodes CASRVRTGVNYGYTF.

The CDR3 loop is CASRPGQGGFQETQYF. DNA for the CDR3: TGTGCCAGCAGACCCGGACAGGGGGGGTTCCAAGAGACCCAGTACTTC. The V call is TRBV6-1, the J call TRBJ2-5, with 10 bases fitting TRBD1. The CDR3 sequence is 16 residues long. Germline loops: CDR1 MNHNS, CDR2 SASEGT. The J segment lost 1 base and the V segment lost 6 bases, leaving 8 bases of the junction unmatched.

This clonotype was picked up many times. This chain links TRBV12-3 or TRBV12-4 with TRBJ2-7, with 8 positions matching TRBD1. V trimming: 6 bases; J trimming: 7 bases; junction bases outside the gene matches: 14. The CDR3 totals 15 residues. CDR3 DNA sequence: TGTGCCAGCAGCAGACAGGGGTCCACAAAGAGGGAGCAGTACTTC. The encoded protein is CASSRQGSTKREQYF.

V and J are TRBV20-1 and TRBJ1-1, with no clear D. Germline V lookup: CDR1 DFQATT, CDR2 SNEGSKA (reference sequence). This CDR3 has 12 residues. Trimming removed 5 bases at V and 0 bases at J, with 7 bases between. CDR3 sequence: CSAQSMNTEAFF. The CDR3 coding sequence is TGCAGTGCTCAGTCCATGAACACTGAAGCTTTCTTT.

The V gene is TRBV6-2 or TRBV6-3, the J gene TRBJ2-2; TRBD1 agrees at 7 bases. This CDR3 comprises 15 residues. The V gene end was trimmed by 7 bases and the J gene end by 3 bases; junction bases not matched to a gene: 8. Germline lookup yields CDR1 MNHEY and CDR2 SVGEGT. The CDR3 region has the DNA TGTGCCAGCACCCCAACAGGGGCTGACACCGGGGAGCTGTTTTTT. This encodes CASTPTGADTGELFF.

This clonotype has only a few counts. The chain is built from TRBV5-1 and TRBJ1-2; maybe TRBD1 (6 bases). CDR1 is SGHRS, CDR2 YFSETQ, per germline. This CDR3 is built from 13 residues. V dropped 3 bases and J dropped 5 bases, with 11 bases sitting between them. CDR3 bases: TGCGCCAGCAGCTCAGCGGGGGCGTATGGCTACACCTTC. Translation: CASSSAGAYGYTF.

This clonotype occurred many times. This chain connects TRBV7-2 to TRBJ2-1; 9 bases match TRBD2. V lost 6 bases and J lost 7; bases outside the gene matches: 10. CDR1 and CDR2 (germline): SGHTA, FQGNSA. The CDR3 sequence is 15 residues long. The CDR3 reads CASSPAGGRGNEQFF. DNA for the CDR3: TGTGCCAGCAGTCCAGCGGGAGGCCGGGGGAATGAGCAGTTCTTC.

The V gene is TRBV12-3 or TRBV12-4, the J gene TRBJ2-1, with 10 nucleotides matching TRBD1. The CDR3 has 15 amino acids. With V trimmed by 3 bases and J by 7 bases, 6 bases remained unmatched. This CDR3 is CASSFLGQGWNEQFF. CDR3 bases: TGTGCCAGCAGTTTTCTGGGACAGGGGTGGAATGAGCAGTTCTTC.

This clonotype was observed at least ten times. The chain uses TRBV20-1 and TRBJ2-1; no clear D. This CDR3 has 11 residues. V dropped 6 bases and J dropped 3 bases, with 6 bases sitting between them. Germline-derived CDR1 and CDR2 are DFQATT and SNEGSKA (reference sequence). CDR3 nucleotide sequence: TGCAGTGCCCCCATCTACAATGAGCAGTTCTTC. Amino acid sequence: CSAPIYNEQFF.

This clonotype occurred many times. The J gene is TRBJ1-4, the V gene TRBV7-2; D gene uncertain. The V gene's germline CDR1 is SGHTA and CDR2 FQGNSA. V was pared by 3 bases and J by 8 bases, with 10 bases between. This CDR3 is built from 13 residues. The CDR3 sequence: CASSLGGREKLFF. CDR3 bases: TGTGCCAGCAGCTTGGGCGGCCGAGAAAAACTGTTTTTT.

The V gene is TRBV7-3, the J gene TRBJ2-7; D possibly corresponds to TRBD1 (6 bases). The germline V gene has CDR1 SGHTA and CDR2 FQGTGA. This CDR3 has 13 residues. Trimming stripped 2 bases from V and 6 bases from J, with 11 bases between. The CDR3 is CASSLGGQSEQYF. The CDR3 DNA is TGTGCCAGCAGCTTAGGTGGACAGAGCGAGCAGTACTTC.

The table lists this clonotype with a few counts. The chain recombines TRBV12-3 or TRBV12-4 with TRBJ2-1, with D perhaps being TRBD1 or TRBD2 (5 bases each). Trimming stripped 6 bases from V and 3 bases from J, with 15 bases between. This CDR3 is built from 15 residues. The CDR3 DNA follows: TGTGCCAGCAGCGGGGCCACAGCTTTCTACAATGAGCAGTTCTTC. Residues: CASSGATAFYNEQFF.

This clonotype has a count of ten or more. In DNA, the CDR3 is TGCAGTGCTATAAAACAGGGGATGGGGGAAAAACTGTTTTTT. This codes for CSAIKQGMGEKLFF. The genes are TRBV20-1 and TRBJ1-4; 7 nucleotides line up with TRBD1. The CDR3 length is 14 residues. Germline V CDR1 and CDR2: DFQATT, SNEGSKA (reference sequence). J gave up 8 bases and V 4 bases, and 10 bases lay outside the gene matches.

The CDR3 nucleotides read TGTGCCATCAGTGAGACGGACTCTGGAAACACCATATATTTT. Amino acid sequence: CAISETDSGNTIYF. The chain employs TRBV10-3 and TRBJ1-3, with unresolved D. The V and J ends lost 2 bases and 0 bases respectively, with 5 bases between them. The CDR3 extends over 14 amino acids. The germline gives CDR1 ENHRY, CDR2 SYGVKD.

The chain couples TRBV13 to TRBJ2-7, with 14 bases identical to TRBD2. There are 15 residues in the CDR3. V lost 3 bases and J lost 5; bases outside the gene matches: 3. CDR1 and CDR2 from the germline V gene are PRHDT and FYEKMQ (reference sequence). The CDR3 DNA sequence: TGTGCCAGCAGCTTCGGGACTAGCGGGAGAAACGAGCAGTACTTC. Its protein product is CASSFGTSGRNEQYF.

The rearrangement joins TRBV5-1 to TRBJ2-1; D may correspond to TRBD1 or TRBD2 (5 bases each). The CDR3 consists of 15 residues. From germline, CDR1 is SGHRS and CDR2 YFSETQ. The V and J ends lost 5 bases and 8 bases respectively, with 20 bases between them. The DNA of the CDR3 is TGCGCCAGCAGGGGCGGTCTTCCCCGGGGCGATGAGCAGTTCTTC. This codes for CASRGGLPRGDEQFF.

This clonotype was counted between two and nine times. The chain has TRBV4-1 and TRBJ2-7; D is unresolved. Germline V lookup: CDR1 MGHRA, CDR2 YSYEKL. The CDR3 consists of 17 residues. Trimming removed 4 bases from V and 0 bases from J, with 19 bases in between. As DNA, the CDR3 is TGCGCCAGCAGCCCGCACCCGGCACACGGCCTCTCCTACGAGCAGTACTTC. This encodes CASSPHPAHGLSYEQYF.

The chain links TRBV24-1 to TRBJ2-1, with D perhaps matching TRBD2 (5 bases). The V gene lost 7 bases and the J gene lost 0 bases, with 12 bases spanning the gap. The germline CDR1 and CDR2 sequences are KGHDR and SFDVKD. The CDR3 is 15 residues long. CDR3 coding DNA: TGTGCCACCAGCCCTAGTGGGAGCTCCTACAATGAGCAGTTCTTC. Its translation: CATSPSGSSYNEQFF.

At least ten counts were recorded for this clonotype. The chain combines TRBV2 with TRBJ2-2; TRBD1 agrees at 7 bases. This CDR3 has 14 amino acids. In germline, CDR1 is SNHLY, CDR2 FYNNEI. V shed 4 bases and J 6 bases; nucleotides not matched to a gene: 5. The CDR3 loop is CASSAATGAGELFF. CDR3 coding DNA: TGTGCCAGCAGTGCCGCTACAGGGGCCGGGGAGCTGTTTTTT. The whole variable domain, remainder taken from reference TRBV2 and TRBJ2-2, is EPEVTQTPSHQVTQMGQEVILRCVPISNHLYFYWYRQILGQKVEFLVSFYNNEISEKSEIFDDQFSVERPDGSNFTLKIRSTKLEDSAMYFCASSAATGAGELFFGEGSRLTVL.

The chain uses TRBV28 and TRBJ2-5; 9 bases align to TRBD1. After removal of 5 bases from V and 0 bases from J, the junction contained 10 bases not matched to a gene. Germline loops: CDR1 MDHEN, CDR2 SYDVKM. The CDR3 is made up of 17 amino acids. CDR3 amino acids: CASSHLTGTGYQETQYF. CDR3 coding DNA: TGTGCCAGCAGTCACCTGACCGGGACAGGGTACCAAGAGACCCAGTACTTC.